This T cell receptor (beta chain) came from a study of vaccination and CD4 T cells after COVID-19. Overall study: The stimulus for the cells was overlapping spike peptides derived from SARS-CoV-2, HCoV-NL63, HCoV-OC43 and HCoV-229E.

Treatment described: 10-day PBMC culture with coronavirus spike peptide pools or control peptides (ViraFEST assay). This clonotype came up many times. Its antigen is undetermined. With the Oncomine TCR Beta short-read assay, DNA from cultured CD4+ T cells was sequenced. TCRdb re-called the PCR reads through MiXCR, storing one row per CDR3 protein. The table includes 7,500 or so distinct CDR3 sequences, 21% detected once. The sample in question was CD4+ T cells from blood, cultured in vitro, obtained after SARS-CoV-2 vaccination. This clonotype originated in a human donor who had recovered from COVID-19.

The CDR3 DNA sequence: TGTGCCAGCAGCGGACTAGCGGGGGCTGATACGCAGTATTTT. Translating gives CASSGLAGADTQYF. The chain has TRBV6-1 and TRBJ2-3; 13 nucleotides line up with TRBD2. After removal of 6 bases from V and 6 bases from J, the junction contained 3 bases not matched to a gene. Germline V gene data show CDR1 as MNHNS and CDR2 as SASEGT. The CDR3 is 14 residues long.